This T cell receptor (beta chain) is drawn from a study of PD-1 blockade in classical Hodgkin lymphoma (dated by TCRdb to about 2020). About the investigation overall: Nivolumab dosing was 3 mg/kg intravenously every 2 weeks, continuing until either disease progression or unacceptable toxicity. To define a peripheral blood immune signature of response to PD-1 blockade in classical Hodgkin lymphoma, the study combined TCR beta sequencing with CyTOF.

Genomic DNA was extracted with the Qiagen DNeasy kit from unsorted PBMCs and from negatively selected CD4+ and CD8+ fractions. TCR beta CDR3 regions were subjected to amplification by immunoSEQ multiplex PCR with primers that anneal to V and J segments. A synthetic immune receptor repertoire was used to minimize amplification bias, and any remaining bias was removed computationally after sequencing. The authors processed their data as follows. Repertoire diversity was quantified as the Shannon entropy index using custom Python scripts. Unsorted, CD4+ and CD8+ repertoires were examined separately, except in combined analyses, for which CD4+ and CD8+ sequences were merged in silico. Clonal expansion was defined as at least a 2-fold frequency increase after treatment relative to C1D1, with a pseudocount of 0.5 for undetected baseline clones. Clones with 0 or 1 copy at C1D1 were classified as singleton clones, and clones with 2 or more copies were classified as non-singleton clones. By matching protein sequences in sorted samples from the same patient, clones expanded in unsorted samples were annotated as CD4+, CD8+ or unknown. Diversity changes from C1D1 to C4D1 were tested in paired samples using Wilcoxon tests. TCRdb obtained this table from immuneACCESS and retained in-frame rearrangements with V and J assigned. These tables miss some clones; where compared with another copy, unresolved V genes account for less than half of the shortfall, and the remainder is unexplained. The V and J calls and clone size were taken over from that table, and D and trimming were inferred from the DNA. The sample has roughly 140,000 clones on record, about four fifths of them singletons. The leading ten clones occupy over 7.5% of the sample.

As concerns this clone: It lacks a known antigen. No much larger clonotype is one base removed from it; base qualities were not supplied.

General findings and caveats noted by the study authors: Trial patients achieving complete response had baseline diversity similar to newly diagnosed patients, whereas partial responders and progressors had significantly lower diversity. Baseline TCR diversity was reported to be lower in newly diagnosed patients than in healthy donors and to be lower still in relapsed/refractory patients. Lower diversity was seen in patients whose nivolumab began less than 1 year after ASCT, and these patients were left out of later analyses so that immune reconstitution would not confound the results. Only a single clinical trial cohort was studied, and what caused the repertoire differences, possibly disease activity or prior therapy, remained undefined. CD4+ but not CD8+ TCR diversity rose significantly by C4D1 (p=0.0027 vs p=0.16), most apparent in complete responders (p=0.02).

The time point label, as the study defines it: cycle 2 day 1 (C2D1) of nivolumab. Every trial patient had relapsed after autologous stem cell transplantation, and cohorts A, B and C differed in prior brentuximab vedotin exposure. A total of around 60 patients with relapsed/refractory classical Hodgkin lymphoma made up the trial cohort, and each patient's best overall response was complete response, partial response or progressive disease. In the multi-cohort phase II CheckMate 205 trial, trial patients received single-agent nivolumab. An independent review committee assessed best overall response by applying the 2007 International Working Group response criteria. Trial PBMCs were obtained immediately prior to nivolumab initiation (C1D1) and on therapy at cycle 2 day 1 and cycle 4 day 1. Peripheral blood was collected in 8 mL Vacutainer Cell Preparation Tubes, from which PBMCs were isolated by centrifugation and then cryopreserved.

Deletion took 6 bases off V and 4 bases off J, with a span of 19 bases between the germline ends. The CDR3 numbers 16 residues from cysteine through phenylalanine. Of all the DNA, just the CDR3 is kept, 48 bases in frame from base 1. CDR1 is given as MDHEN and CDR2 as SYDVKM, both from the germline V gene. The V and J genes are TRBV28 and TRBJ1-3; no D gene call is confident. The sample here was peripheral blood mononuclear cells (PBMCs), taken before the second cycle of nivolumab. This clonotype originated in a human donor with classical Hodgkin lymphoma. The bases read TGTGCCAGCAGCCCCCAAGGAGTCCCGGAGGGAAACACCATATATTTT. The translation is CASSPQGVPEGNTIYF.